Given below is one T cell receptor (beta chain) in context. Produced via immunoSEQ multiplex PCR; TCRdb's table is partial and in-frame only. Of about a million clones listed, more than 60% are singletons. The CDR3 extends over 18 amino acids. Germline assignment: CDR1 MDHEN and CDR2 SYDVKM. These data come from a study of shared clonotypes between healthy human individuals. The chain uses TRBV28 and TRBJ2-5, with a possible D match to TRBD2 (7 bases). Judging by the DNA end, TRBJ2-7 fits better; the J call may be wrong. The TCR sequence derives from a young man in good health. The sequencing sample was made of memory CD4+ T cells sorted from blood. Subset given: CD45RA-negative fraction. This CDR3 is CASSTQGYWRGSSYEQYF. The CDR3 DNA follows: TGTGCCAGCAGCACCCAGGGGTACTGGCGGGGGAGCTCCTACGAGCAGTACTTC.